This T cell receptor beta chain was recorded in a study of blood T cell repertoires in COVID-19. Study details: In each case, the material was cDNA or gDNA derived from T cells, B-cell-depleted T cells, or PBMCs.

This clone was observed once. Sequencing was performed with immunoSEQ multiplex PCR; in TCRdb, only in-frame clones are kept and a portion is missing. This table has about 66,000 clones, around 84% appearing once. The source of this sequence is a man between 45 and 60 years old with active COVID-19. Sequencing was performed on peripheral blood.

Written as DNA, the CDR3 is TGTGCCAGCACACACAAGATGTTGGAGACCCAGTACTTC. Translating gives CASTHKMLETQYF. This sequence joins TRBV28 and TRBJ2-5; no clear D. Germline V gene data show CDR1 as MDHEN and CDR2 as SYDVKM. The CDR3 runs to 13 residues. The V end lost 7 bases, the J end lost 5 bases, and 14 bases lay between the germline ends.